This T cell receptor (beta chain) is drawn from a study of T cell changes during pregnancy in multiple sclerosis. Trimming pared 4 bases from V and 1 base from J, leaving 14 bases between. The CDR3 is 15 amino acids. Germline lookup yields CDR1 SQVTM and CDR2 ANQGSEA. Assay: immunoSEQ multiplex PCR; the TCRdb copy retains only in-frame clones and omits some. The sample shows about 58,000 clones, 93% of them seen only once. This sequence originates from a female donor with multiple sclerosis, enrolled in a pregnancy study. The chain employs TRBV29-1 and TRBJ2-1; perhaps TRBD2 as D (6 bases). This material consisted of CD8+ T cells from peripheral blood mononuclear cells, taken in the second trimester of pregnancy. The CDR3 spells CSVAWAGKSYNEQFF. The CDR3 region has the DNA TGCAGCGTTGCGTGGGCGGGAAAGTCCTACAATGAGCAGTTCTTC.